A selection of T cell receptor beta chains follows, all from one sample in a study of post-analysis software for immune sequencing data. TCRdb analysed the PCR reads with MiXCR anew, one entry per CDR3 protein. The data contain around 260,000 distinct CDR3 sequences, around 34% of them singletons. Sequencing used blood. The receptors were sampled from a girl aged 5-17 years with multiple sclerosis. Each CDR3 is given with its conserved first and last residue. D genes are given only for firm matches. Part of the rows lack a size; the others show once, few, many or a class for expanded clones.

v_call	j_call	cdr3_length	d_call	clone_size	cdr3_nt	cdr3_aa
TRBV27	TRBJ1-4	14	TRBD1	few	TGTGCCAGCAGTGGGGGACAGGGGGGTGAAAAACTGTTTTTT	CASSGGQGGEKLFF
TRBV12-3/TRBV12-4	TRBJ2-3	16	TRBD1	many	TGTGCCAGCAGTTTGGAGGGACAGGGGCTTCTAAATACGCAGTATTTT	CASSLEGQGLLNTQYF
TRBV6-5	TRBJ2-1	12	.	many	TGTGCCAGCAGTTACCTCAAGGGTGAGCAGTTCTTC	CASSYLKGEQFF
TRBV11-3	TRBJ2-5	15	TRBD1	few	TGTGCCAGCAGCTACCCCACAGGGGAGCAAGAGACCCAGTACTTC	CASSYPTGEQETQYF
TRBV7-9	TRBJ1-2	14	TRBD1	many	TGTGCCAGCAGCTCGGTCGGGGACAGTAAGGGCTACACCTTC	CASSSVGDSKGYTF
TRBV7-9	TRBJ2-5	15	.	once	TGTGCCAGCAGCTTAGCCTCTCCGGGGAGAGAGACCCAGTACTTC	CASSLASPGRETQYF
TRBV7-3	TRBJ2-1	15	TRBD2	many	TGTGCCAGCAGCTCGGGACTAGCGGGATTGGATGAGCAGTTCTTC	CASSSGLAGLDEQFF
TRBV7-9	TRBJ2-1	13	.	many	TGTGCCAGCATCCCCGGAGGGGTCAATGAGCAGTTCTTC	CASIPGGVNEQFF
TRBV18	TRBJ2-1	18	TRBD1	.	TGTGCCAGCTCACCCGGGACAGGACACCCTTCGTACCACAATGAGCAGTTCTTC	CASSPGTGHPSYHNEQFF
TRBV6-5	TRBJ1-2	14	TRBD1	many	TGTGCCAGCAGTTACTCGAGGACAGGGCATGGCTACACCTTC	CASSYSRTGHGYTF
TRBV7-2	TRBJ2-7	16	TRBD1	.	TGTGCCAGCAGCTTAGCCGGGACAGGGACTCCCTACGAGCAGTACTTC	CASSLAGTGTPYEQYF
TRBV5-1	TRBJ2-7	15	TRBD2	.	TGCGCCAGCAGCTTGCTTCCGGGAGGCTCCTACGAGCAGTACTTC	CASSLLPGGSYEQYF
TRBV10-2	TRBJ1-4	14	.	many	TGCGCCAGCAGTGTTGAGGGGGGAAGGGAAAAACTGTTTTTT	CASSVEGGREKLFF
TRBV29-1	TRBJ1-1	12	.	few	TGCAGCGTTGAGCAGGGGACCTCTGAAGCTTTCTTT	CSVEQGTSEAFF
TRBV5-1	TRBJ1-4	16	TRBD1	.	TGCGCCAGCAGCTTGGAAGGGGGCGCAGGAAAGGAAAAACTGTTTTTT	CASSLEGGAGKEKLFF
TRBV5-1	TRBJ2-2	16	.	few	TGCGCCAGCAGCTTGGAAACCCAGGGGACCACCGGGGAGCTGTTTTTT	CASSLETQGTTGELFF
TRBV29-1	TRBJ2-5	15	.	.	TGCAGCGTTGGACAGAACCCATGGCGTCAAGAGACCCAGTACTTC	CSVGQNPWRQETQYF
TRBV5-1	TRBJ2-7	14	.	.	TGCGCCAGCAGCTTGGGGCCCACCGCCTACGAGCAGTACTTC	CASSLGPTAYEQYF
TRBV7-9	TRBJ1-1	13	.	few	TGTGCCAGCAGCTTAGACCGTCTCTTTGAAGCTTTCTTT	CASSLDRLFEAFF
TRBV6-5	TRBJ2-7	13	.	few	TGTGCCAGCAGTTACTCGGTCGGTGACGAGCAGTACTTC	CASSYSVGDEQYF
TRBV5-1	TRBJ2-7	15	.	.	TGCGCCAGCTGCCTAACCCCAGGGACCGACAATGAGCAGTACTTC	CASCLTPGTDNEQYF
TRBV6-5	TRBJ1-2	13	.	.	TGTGCCAGCAAGGATCCCGAGAACTATGGCTACACCTTC	CASKDPENYGYTF
TRBV4-1	TRBJ2-7	24	TRBD2	.	TGCGCCAGCAGCCATTGCGCTCGGCACGCGGAGGGGCTAGCGGTTGAGAACCCGCCCGGCGAGCAGTACTTC	CASSHCARHAEGLAVENPPGEQYF
TRBV29-1	TRBJ2-5	15	TRBD2	.	TGCAGCGTTGGACAGCATGCGGGGGTACAAGAGACCCAGTACTTC	CSVGQHAGVQETQYF
TRBV20-1	TRBJ2-1	14	.	.	TGCAGTGCTAGAGACGGGGGAGATAACAATGAGCAGTTCTTC	CSARDGGDNNEQFF
TRBV14	TRBJ2-1	14	.	.	TGTGCCAGCAGCCAAGGTGGCCTGGGAAATGAGCAGTTCTTC	CASSQGGLGNEQFF
TRBV20-1	TRBJ2-7	13	.	.	TGCAGTGCTAGTGACGGTAGCGGCTCCGAGCAGTACTTC	CSASDGSGSEQYF
TRBV18	TRBJ1-2	18	.	.	TGTGCCAGCTCACCACGATTCGGGGTAACAGTCCCTAACTATGGCTACACCTTC	CASSPRFGVTVPNYGYTF
TRBV5-1	TRBJ2-1	16	TRBD2	many	TGCGCCAGCAGCTTGGGACTAGCGGGAGGCTACAATGAGCAGTTCTTC	CASSLGLAGGYNEQFF
TRBV6-2/TRBV6-3	TRBJ2-1	16	TRBD2	.	TGTGCCAGCAGTTACTCCGAGACTAGCCCCGTGGGTGAGCAGTTCTTC	CASSYSETSPVGEQFF
TRBV7-2	TRBJ2-1	15	.	.	TGTGCCAGCAGCTTAGCTGGGACTGACTACAATGAGCAGTTCTTC	CASSLAGTDYNEQFF
TRBV28	TRBJ1-2	17	TRBD1	once	TGTGCCAGCAGATCCGCCGGGACAGAGCCCCCTAACTATGGCTACACCTTC	CASRSAGTEPPNYGYTF
TRBV7-2	TRBJ2-3	18	TRBD2	many	TGTGCCAGCAGCCCTATTCTAGCGGGGGGAGCTTACACAGATACGCAGTATTTT	CASSPILAGGAYTDTQYF
TRBV29-1	TRBJ2-1	14	TRBD2	.	TGCAGCGTTGTACGGCTAGCGGATTACAATGAGCAGTTCTTC	CSVVRLADYNEQFF
TRBV20-1	TRBJ1-1	12	.	few	TGCAGTGCCCTGGGACCGAACACTGAAGCTTTCTTT	CSALGPNTEAFF
TRBV5-1	TRBJ2-2	15	.	.	TGCGCCAGCAGCTTGGGTGTTCCGAACACCGGGGAGCTGTTTTTT	CASSLGVPNTGELFF
TRBV5-1	TRBJ2-3	16	.	many	TGCGCCAGCAGCTTGGCAGGCCCTCCTAGCACAGATACGCAGTATTTT	CASSLAGPPSTDTQYF